The rows below give T cell receptor beta chains drawn from one sample of a study of OX40 agonist ivuxolimab in advanced cancers. Libraries were prepared by immunoSEQ multiplex PCR; TCRdb keeps only in-frame clonotypes and omits some of them. The sample has tens of thousands of clones, about 93% seen once. This sample comprised CD4+ or CD8+ T cells sorted from blood, obtained in a trial of the OX40 agonist ivuxolimab. The receptors derive from an adult with an advanced solid tumor such as melanoma, head and neck, liver or kidney cancer. The CDR3 runs from the conserved cysteine through the conserved F or W. The D gene is left open where the match is weak.

>TRBV1|.|TRBJ2-5
TGCACCAGCAGCCAAGAGAACAGGGGGCGGGAGACCCAGTACTTC
CTSSQENRGRETQYF
>TRBV28|.|TRBJ2-3
TGTGCCAGCAGTTTGTTCGAGAGCACAGATACGCAGTATTTT
CASSLFESTDTQYF
>TRBV5-4|TRBD2|TRBJ2-5
TGTGCCAGCCGGGCTAGCGGACAAGAGACCCAGTACTTC
CASRASGQETQYF
>TRBV11-2|.|TRBJ2-7
TGTGCCAGCAGCTTAGTGGGTAGGCACCCCGAGCAGTACTTC
CASSLVGRHPEQYF
>TRBV27|TRBD1|TRBJ2-1
TGTGCCAGCAGTTGGCAGGGGGCGTACAATGAGCAGTTCTTC
CASSWQGAYNEQFF
>TRBV11-2|.|TRBJ2-1
TGTGCCAGCAGCTTATCCGTCGGCCGGAATGAGCAGTTCTTC
CASSLSVGRNEQFF
>TRBV28|TRBD1|TRBJ1-1
TGTGCCAGCATACGACGCCGGGACAGTTGGGGTAGAGCTTTCTTT
CASIRRRDSWGRAFF
>TRBV30|.|TRBJ2-7
TGTGCCATGTTACAGGGTTACGAGCAGTACTTC
CAMLQGYEQYF
>TRBV12-5|TRBD1|TRBJ2-3
TGTGCTAGTGGTCTGGGACAGGGGCCTTATACGCAGTATTTT
CASGLGQGPYTQYF
>TRBV19|TRBD1|TRBJ2-4
TGTGCCAGTAGTAATGGACAGGGGTGGGACATTCAGTACTTC
CASSNGQGWDIQYF
>TRBV27|.|TRBJ2-1
TGTGCCAGCAGTTTATACGACAGACCCTACAATGAGCAGTTCTTC
CASSLYDRPYNEQFF
>TRBV25-1|.|TRBJ1-1
TGTGCCAGCAGTGACGGGCTTGGCACTGAAGCTTTCTTT
CASSDGLGTEAFF
>TRBV6-1|.|TRBJ1-2
TGTGCCAGCAGTGGATACGTAGCCAGGAACTATGGCTACACCTTC
CASSGYVARNYGYTF
>TRBV27|TRBD2|TRBJ2-5
TGTGCCAGCAGTTACGCGGGAGGGCCGGGAGAGACCCAGTACTTC
CASSYAGGPGETQYF
>TRBV6-5|.|TRBJ2-7
TGTGCCAGCAGTCCATACCTGAGACAGACATACGAGCAGTACTTC
CASSPYLRQTYEQYF
>TRBV12-5|.|TRBJ1-2
TGTGCTAGTGGTTTGCGGCCCCTCGGGGCGGCTGCTGGCTACACCTTC
CASGLRPLGAAAGYTF
>TRBV5-1|TRBD1|TRBJ1-1
TGCGCCAGCAGCTTGTCAGGGGGGAACACTGAAGCTTTCTTT
CASSLSGGNTEAFF
>TRBV7-3|TRBD2|TRBJ2-5
TGTGCCAGCAGCCAGGGAGAGGGGAGGGGAGAGACCCAGTACTTC
CASSQGEGRGETQYF
>TRBV27|TRBD2|TRBJ2-7
TGTGCCAGCAGCGTACTAGCGGGAAGTTCCTACGAGCAGTACTTC
CASSVLAGSSYEQYF
>TRBV6-5|TRBD2|TRBJ2-5
TGTGCCAGCAGCCCTAGCGGGGCGGGGACCCAGTACTTC
CASSPSGAGTQYF
>TRBV19|TRBD1|TRBJ1-2
TGTGCCACCTCGCCAGGGGGCAGTTCTAACTATGGCTACACCTTC
CATSPGGSSNYGYTF
>TRBV7-8|TRBD2|TRBJ2-3
TGTGCCAGCAGCTTAAGGGGACTAGTTCCCTCAGATACGCAGTATTTT
CASSLRGLVPSDTQYF